This T cell receptor beta chain came from a study of long-term antiretroviral therapy in people with HIV (dated by TCRdb to between 2021 and 2024). Study-level background: The earliest samples were collected approximately a decade before the 2015 WHO recommendation for immediate ART, a period when ART was typically delayed until CD4 counts fell. A retrospective serial study tested whether changes in peripheral blood TRB repertoire composition and diversity were associated with ART initiation and durable HIV suppression. A total of 192 cryopreserved PBMC samples were contributed to the cohort by 30 adults with confirmed HIV infection, with samples collected serially over a mean of about 6 years (range 1-12). About 35% of the 30 participants with HIV were female. Test extractions of a monoclonal T-cell line alongside a few dozen polyclonal samples showed no cross-contamination during QIAcube processing. General conclusions and limits of the study: HIV repertoires had narrower CDR3 length ranges than controls, and the network structure suggested an antigen-experienced repertoire that shifted only slightly toward naive after ART. A significant increase in TRB diversity was found to be associated with ART initiation, although TRB diversity was observed to remain significantly below that of transplant donor controls even after long-term ART. At every time point, the repertoire was dominated by expanded TRB clones first identified before ART initiation, although this dominance fluctuated and, in many PLHIV, declined after ART. Samples dated from the mid-2000s to the late 2010s, and the ART regimens used may be less effective than current ones. Inferences about post-ART repertoire changes were limited because no data were available on ART adherence, viral resistance or therapy changes. Limited PBMC availability meant only the TCR beta chain was sequenced, without alpha chain pairing. Because cell numbers in pre-ART samples were limited, unsorted PBMC were profiled instead of sorted CD4+ and CD8+ T cells.

The CDR3 measures 14 amino acids from cysteine to phenylalanine. CDR3 DNA is the only sequence kept; it has 42 bases, read in frame from the first base. From a lookup of the germline V gene, CDR1 and CDR2 are MNHEY and SVGAGI. V lost 0 bases and J lost 6 bases; the stretch between them is 9 bases long. With regard to this clone: The specificity of this receptor is unknown. It has no much larger one-base neighbor in the sample; base qualities were not kept.

The immunoSEQ hsTCRB v3.0 assay was used at survey level resolution to sequence the TRB variable region. TRB sequencing targeted a depth of roughly 35,000-50,000 T-cell genomes per sample. Pooled TRB libraries were sequenced on an Illumina MiSeq with a v3 150-cycle kit. Per the authors' processing: Repertoire analysis was run in R within a reproducible Nextflow workflow that covered QC, data transformation and analysis. LymphoSeq2, an R package for AIRR-Seq data exploration, was used to implement custom analyses. A handful of samples yielding fewer than 5000 total TRB sequences were excluded, leaving 188 analyzed HIV repertoires. Among the 180 to 200 HIV repertoires that were kept, around 60 were collected before ART initiation and roughly 130 were collected after ART initiation. Repertoires were downsampled to 5000 TRB nucleotide sequences, with summary statistics averaged over 100 downsampling iterations. Only TRB sequences with CDR3 regions of at least seven amino acids were retained for analysis. Diversity was measured with a Shannon entropy-derived clonality score and the Gini coefficient. In repertoire networks, the top 5000 CDR3 amino acid sequences were linked whenever an edit distance of one separated two sequences. For TRB CDR3 amino acid sequences, GLIPH2 was used to predict antigen specificity groups and MHC restriction. Known CMV, EBV, HIV or tissue antigen associations were flagged by matching CDR3 amino acid sequences against VDJdb and McPAS-TCR. Pre-ART, post-ART and control groups were compared with Wilcoxon signed-rank tests and Holm-Bonferroni correction. This is the immuneACCESS table as TCRdb keeps it, with only in-frame sequences that have V and J called. A part of the clones is gone; compared with another copy, unresolved V genes explain less than half, and the rest is unexplained. V, J and clone size reflect that table, while D and trimming were determined from the DNA. For this sample the table gives tens of thousands of clones, of which roughly 80% were detected only once. The ten largest clones represent around 5.7% of the sample.

To be included, a participant needed at least one PBMC sample from before ART initiation plus at least two post-ART samples. Treatment was received in the United States of America by all participants with HIV. Before DNA extraction, cryopreserved samples of roughly 0.95-10 million PBMC were thawed and washed. At the time of the earliest PBMC sample for each participant with HIV, ages ranged from 23 to 54 years. Per participant, PBMC samples came from 1-4 timepoints prior to ART initiation and 2-8 timepoints following ART initiation, for a median of 7 samples. Serial HIV viral load, CD4+ T-cell count, ART history and demographic data were obtained for every participant. Genomic DNA was extracted from unsorted PBMC with a Qiagen kit on a QIAcube, processed in batches of 12 samples.

Sequencing used unsorted PBMCs, obtained 0.2 years after starting antiretroviral therapy. The V and J segments used are TRBV6-5 and TRBJ1-5; a tentative D match to TRBD1 spans 6 bases. The TCR sequence derives from a woman younger than 45 with HIV. The CDR3 loop reads CASSYSQGTQPQHF. The nucleotide sequence is given as TGTGCCAGCAGTTACTCGCAGGGGACTCAGCCCCAGCATTTT.